This T cell receptor (beta chain) was captured in a study of CD8+CD57+ T cells in acquired aplastic anemia. V was clipped by 6 bases and J by 1 base; unmatched bases: 7. The CDR3 extends over 15 amino acids. Germline lookup yields CDR1 MDHEN and CDR2 SYDVKM. Profiles of TCR beta VDJ and CDR3 were generated from a genomic DNA template. TCRdb recomputed calls from the reads with MiXCR, one row per CDR3 protein. In the table there are 200,000 to 250,000 distinct CDR3 sequences, around 60% of which are singletons. This clonotype has at least ten counts. This receptor was taken from a human donor in good health. The chain is built from TRBV28 and TRBJ2-7, with 9 bases fitting TRBD2. Sequenced input: sorted CD4+, CD8+, or CD8+CD57+ T cells (not recorded which) from PBMCs. This CDR3 is CASRLRLAESYEQYF. CDR3 in DNA: TGTGCCAGCAGACTCCGACTAGCGGAGTCCTACGAGCAGTACTTC.